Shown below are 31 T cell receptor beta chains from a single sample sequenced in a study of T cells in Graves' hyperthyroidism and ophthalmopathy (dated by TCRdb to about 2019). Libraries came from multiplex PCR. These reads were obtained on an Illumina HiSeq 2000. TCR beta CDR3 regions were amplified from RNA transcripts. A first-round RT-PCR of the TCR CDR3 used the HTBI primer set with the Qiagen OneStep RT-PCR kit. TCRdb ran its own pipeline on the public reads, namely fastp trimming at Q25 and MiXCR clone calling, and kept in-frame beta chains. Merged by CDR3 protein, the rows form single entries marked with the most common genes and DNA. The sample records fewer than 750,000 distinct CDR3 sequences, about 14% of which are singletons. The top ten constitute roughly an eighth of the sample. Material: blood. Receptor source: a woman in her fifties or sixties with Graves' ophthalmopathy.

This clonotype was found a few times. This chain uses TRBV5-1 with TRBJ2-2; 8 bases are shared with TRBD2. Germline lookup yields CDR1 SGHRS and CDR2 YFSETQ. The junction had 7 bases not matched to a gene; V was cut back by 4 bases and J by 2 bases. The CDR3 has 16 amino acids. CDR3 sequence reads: CASSREAGVNTGELFF. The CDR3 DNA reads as TGCGCCAGCAGCCGCGAAGCGGGGGTCAACACCGGGGAGCTGTTTTTT. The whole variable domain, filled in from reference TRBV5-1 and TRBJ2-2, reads KAGVTQTPRYLIKTRGQQVTLSCSPISGHRSVSWYQQTPGQGLQFLFEYFSETQRNKGNFPGRFSGRQFSNSRSEMNVSTLELGDSALYLCASSREAGVNTGELFFGEGSRLTVL.

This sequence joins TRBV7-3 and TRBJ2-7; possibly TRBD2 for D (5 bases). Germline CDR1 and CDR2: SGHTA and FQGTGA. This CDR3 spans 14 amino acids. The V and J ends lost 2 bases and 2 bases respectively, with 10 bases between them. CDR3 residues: CASSLGHGTYEQYF. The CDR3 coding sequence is TGTGCCAGCAGCTTAGGTCACGGGACCTACGAGCAGTACTTC.

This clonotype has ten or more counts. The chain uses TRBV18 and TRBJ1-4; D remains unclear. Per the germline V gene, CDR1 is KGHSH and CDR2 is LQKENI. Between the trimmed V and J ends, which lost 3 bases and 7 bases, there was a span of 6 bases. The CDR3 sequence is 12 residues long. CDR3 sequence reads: CASSPGSEKLFF. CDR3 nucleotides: TGTGCCAGCTCACCGGGGTCTGAAAAACTGTTTTTT.

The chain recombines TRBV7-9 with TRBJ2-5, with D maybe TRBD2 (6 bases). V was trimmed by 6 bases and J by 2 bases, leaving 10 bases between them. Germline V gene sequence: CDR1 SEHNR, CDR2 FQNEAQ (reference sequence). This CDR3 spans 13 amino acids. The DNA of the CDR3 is TGTGCCAGCAGGAAAGGACTACAAGAGACCCAGTACTTC. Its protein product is CASRKGLQETQYF.

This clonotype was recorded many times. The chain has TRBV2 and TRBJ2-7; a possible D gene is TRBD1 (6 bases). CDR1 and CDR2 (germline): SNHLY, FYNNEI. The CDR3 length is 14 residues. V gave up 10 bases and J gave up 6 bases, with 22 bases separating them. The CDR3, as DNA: TGTGCCACCAAAAAAAACAGGGTCTCGCCCGAGCAGTACTTC. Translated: CATKKNRVSPEQYF.

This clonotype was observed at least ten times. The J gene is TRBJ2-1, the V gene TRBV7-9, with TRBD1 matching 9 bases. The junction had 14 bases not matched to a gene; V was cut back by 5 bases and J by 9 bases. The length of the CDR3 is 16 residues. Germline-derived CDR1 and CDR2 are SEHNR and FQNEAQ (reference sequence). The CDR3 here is CASSPTGTGLSSEQFF. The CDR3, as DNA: TGTGCCAGCAGCCCCACCGGGACAGGGTTATCCAGTGAGCAGTTCTTC.

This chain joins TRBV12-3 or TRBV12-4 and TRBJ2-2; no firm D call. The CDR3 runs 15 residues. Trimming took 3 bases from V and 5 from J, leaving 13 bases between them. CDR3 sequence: CASSFEVPRTGELFF. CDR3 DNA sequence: TGTGCCAGCAGTTTTGAGGTTCCGAGAACCGGGGAGCTGTTTTTT.

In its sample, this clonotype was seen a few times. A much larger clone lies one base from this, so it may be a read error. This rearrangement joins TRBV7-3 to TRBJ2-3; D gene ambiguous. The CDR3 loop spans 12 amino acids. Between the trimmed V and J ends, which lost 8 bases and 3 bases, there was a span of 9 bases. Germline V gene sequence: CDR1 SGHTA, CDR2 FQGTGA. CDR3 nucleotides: TGTGCCAGCGGCATCGGGACAGATACGCAGTATTTT. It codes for CASGIGTDTQYF.

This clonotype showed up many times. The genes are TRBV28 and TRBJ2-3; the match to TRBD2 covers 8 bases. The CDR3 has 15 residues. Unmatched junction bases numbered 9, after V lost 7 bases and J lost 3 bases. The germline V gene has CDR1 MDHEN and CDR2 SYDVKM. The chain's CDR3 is CASKRPAGVTDTQYF. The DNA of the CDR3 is TGTGCCAGCAAAAGACCAGCGGGAGTTACAGATACGCAGTATTTT. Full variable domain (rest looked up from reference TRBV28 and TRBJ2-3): DVKVTQSSRYLVKRTGEKVFLECVQDMDHENMFWYRQDPGLGLRLIYFSYDVKMKEKGDIPEGYSVSREKKERFSLILESASTNQTSMYLCASKRPAGVTDTQYFGPGTRLTVL.

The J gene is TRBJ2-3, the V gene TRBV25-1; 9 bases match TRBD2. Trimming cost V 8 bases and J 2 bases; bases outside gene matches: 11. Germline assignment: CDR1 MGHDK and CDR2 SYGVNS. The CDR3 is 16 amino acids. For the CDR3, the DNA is TGTGCCAGCGGCCTACCAGCGGGAGGATCCACAGATACGCAGTATTTT. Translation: CASGLPAGGSTDTQYF.

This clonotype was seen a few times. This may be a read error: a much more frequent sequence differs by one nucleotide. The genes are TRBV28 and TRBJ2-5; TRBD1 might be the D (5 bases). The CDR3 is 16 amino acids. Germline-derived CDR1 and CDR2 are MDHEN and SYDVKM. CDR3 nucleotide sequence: TGTGCCAGCAGTTTAACTGTTTCGGACACCCAAGGGACCCAGTACTTC. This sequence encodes CASSLTVSDTQGTQYF.

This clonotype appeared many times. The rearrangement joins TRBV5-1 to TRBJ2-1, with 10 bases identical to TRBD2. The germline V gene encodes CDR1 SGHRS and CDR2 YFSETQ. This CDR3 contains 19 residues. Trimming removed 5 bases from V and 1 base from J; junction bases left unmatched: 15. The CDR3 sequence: CASRGVSSGSKWSYNEQFF. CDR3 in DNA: TGCGCCAGCAGAGGAGTGTCTAGCGGGAGTAAATGGTCCTACAATGAGCAGTTCTTC.

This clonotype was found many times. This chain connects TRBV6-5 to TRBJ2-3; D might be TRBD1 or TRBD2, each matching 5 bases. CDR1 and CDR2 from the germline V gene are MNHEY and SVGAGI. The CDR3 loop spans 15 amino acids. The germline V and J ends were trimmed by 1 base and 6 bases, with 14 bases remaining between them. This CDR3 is CASSYWGTSEDTQYF. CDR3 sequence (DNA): TGTGCCAGCAGTTACTGGGGGACGTCAGAGGATACGCAGTATTTT.

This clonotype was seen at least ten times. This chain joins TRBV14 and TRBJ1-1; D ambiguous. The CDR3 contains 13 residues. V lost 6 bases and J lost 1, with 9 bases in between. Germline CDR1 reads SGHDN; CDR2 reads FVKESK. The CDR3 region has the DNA TGTGCCAGCAGTCAGGACCAGAACACTGAAGCTTTCTTT. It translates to CASSQDQNTEAFF.

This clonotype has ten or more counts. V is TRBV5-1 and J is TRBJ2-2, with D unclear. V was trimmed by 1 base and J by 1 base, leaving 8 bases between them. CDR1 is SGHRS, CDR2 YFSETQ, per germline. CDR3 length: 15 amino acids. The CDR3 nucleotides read TGCGCCAGCAGCTTGTCGCTCAGGAACACCGGGGAGCTGTTTTTT. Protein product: CASSLSLRNTGELFF.

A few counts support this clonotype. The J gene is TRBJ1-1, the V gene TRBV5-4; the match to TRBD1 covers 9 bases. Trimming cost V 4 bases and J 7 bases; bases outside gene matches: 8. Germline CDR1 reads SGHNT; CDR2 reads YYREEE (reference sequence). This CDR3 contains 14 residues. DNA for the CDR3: TGTGCCAGCAGCACTCCGGGACAGGGTGATGAAGCTTTCTTT. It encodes CASSTPGQGDEAFF.

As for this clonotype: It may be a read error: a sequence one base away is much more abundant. The CDR3 here is CASSLDWDSGAGELFF. CDR3 nucleotides: TGTGCCAGCAGTTTGGACTGGGACAGCGGCGCCGGGGAGCTGTTTTTT. J is TRBJ2-2 and V is TRBV28; TRBD1 aligns across 7 bases. Per germline, CDR1 MDHEN and CDR2 SYDVKM. V lost 3 bases to trimming and J lost 6 bases; unmatched junction nucleotides: 10. The CDR3 loop spans 16 amino acids.

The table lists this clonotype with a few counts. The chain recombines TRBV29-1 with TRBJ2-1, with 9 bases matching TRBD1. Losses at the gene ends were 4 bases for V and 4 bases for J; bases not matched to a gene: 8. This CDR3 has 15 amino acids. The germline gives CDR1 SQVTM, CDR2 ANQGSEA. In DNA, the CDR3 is TGCAGCGTTGCCCACCGGGACAGGGCTTACAATGAGCAGTTCTTC. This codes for CSVAHRDRAYNEQFF.

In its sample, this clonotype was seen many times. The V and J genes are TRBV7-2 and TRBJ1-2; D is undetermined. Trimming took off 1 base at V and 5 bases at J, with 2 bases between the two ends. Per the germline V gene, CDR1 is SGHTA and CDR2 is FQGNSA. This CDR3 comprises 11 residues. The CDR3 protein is CASSLVYGYTF. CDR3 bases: TGTGCCAGCAGCTTAGTGTATGGCTACACCTTC.

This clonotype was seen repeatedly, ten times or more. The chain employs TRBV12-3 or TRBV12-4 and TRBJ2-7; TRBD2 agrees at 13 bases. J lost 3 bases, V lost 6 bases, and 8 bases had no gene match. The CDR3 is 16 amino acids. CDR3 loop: CASRAGTSGARYEQYF. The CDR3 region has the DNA TGTGCCAGCAGAGCCGGGACTAGCGGGGCCCGCTACGAGCAGTACTTC.

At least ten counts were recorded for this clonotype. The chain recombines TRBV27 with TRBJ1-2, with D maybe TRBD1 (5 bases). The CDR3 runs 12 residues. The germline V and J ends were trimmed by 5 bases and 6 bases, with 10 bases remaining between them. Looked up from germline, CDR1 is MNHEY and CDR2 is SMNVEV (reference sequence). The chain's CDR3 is CASSNLGDGYTF. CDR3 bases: TGTGCCAGCAGTAACCTAGGGGATGGCTACACCTTC.

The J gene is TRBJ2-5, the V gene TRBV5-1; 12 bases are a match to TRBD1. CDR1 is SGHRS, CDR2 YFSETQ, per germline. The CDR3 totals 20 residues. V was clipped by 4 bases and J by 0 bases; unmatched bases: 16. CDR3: CASSLTGTGGAGQYQETQYF. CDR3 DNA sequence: TGCGCCAGCAGCCTAACTGGGACAGGGGGCGCCGGGCAGTACCAAGAGACCCAGTACTTC.

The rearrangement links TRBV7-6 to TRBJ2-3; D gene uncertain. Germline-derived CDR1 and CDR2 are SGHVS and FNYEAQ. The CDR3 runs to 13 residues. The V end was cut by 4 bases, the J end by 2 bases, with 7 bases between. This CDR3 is CASSSALTDTQYF. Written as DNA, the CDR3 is TGTGCCAGCAGCTCAGCGCTCACAGATACGCAGTATTTT. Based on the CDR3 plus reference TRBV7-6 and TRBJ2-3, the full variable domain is GAGVSQSPRYKVTKRGQDVALRCDPISGHVSLYWYRQALGQGPEFLTYFNYEAQQDKSGLPNDRFSAERPEGSISTLTIQRTEQRDSAMYRCASSSALTDTQYFGPGTRLTVL.

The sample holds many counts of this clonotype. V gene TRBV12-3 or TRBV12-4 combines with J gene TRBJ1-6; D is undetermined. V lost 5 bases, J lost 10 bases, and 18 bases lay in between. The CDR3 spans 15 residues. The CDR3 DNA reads TGTGCCAGCAGTCGCGATCGGGATAGGATATCACCCCTCCACTTT. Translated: CASSRDRDRISPLHF.

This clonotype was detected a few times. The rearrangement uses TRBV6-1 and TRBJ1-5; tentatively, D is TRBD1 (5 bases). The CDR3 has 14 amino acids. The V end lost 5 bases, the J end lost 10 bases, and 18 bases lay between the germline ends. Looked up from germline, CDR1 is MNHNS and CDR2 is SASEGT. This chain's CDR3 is CASSLQERPSPQHF. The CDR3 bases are TGTGCCAGCAGTCTACAGGAGCGACCCTCTCCCCAGCATTTT.

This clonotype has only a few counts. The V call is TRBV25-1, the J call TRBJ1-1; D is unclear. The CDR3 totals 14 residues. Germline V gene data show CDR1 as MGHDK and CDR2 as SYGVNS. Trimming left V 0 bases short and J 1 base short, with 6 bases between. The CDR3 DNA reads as TGTGCCAGCAGTGAATATACAGCGAACACTGAAGCTTTCTTT. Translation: CASSEYTANTEAFF.

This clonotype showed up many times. CDR3: CASSLRAYEQYF. Here the CDR3 DNA reads TGTGCCAGCAGTTTAAGGGCCTACGAGCAGTACTTC. The chain is built from TRBV12-3 or TRBV12-4 and TRBJ2-7; D is uncertain. The CDR3 contains 12 residues. V was trimmed by 2 bases and J by 2 bases, leaving 4 bases between them.

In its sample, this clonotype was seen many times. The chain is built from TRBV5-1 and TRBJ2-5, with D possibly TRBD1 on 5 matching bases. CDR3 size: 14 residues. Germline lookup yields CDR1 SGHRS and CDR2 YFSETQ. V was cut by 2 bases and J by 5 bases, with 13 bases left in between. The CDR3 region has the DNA TGCGCCAGCAGCTTAGGACACGGGCAGGAGACCCAGTACTTC. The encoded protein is CASSLGHGQETQYF.

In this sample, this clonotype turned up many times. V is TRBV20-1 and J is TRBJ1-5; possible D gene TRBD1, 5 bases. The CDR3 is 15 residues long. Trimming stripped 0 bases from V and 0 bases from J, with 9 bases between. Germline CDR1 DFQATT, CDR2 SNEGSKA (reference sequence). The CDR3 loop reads CSAREGEYSNQPQHF. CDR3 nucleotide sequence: TGCAGTGCTAGAGAAGGGGAATATAGCAATCAGCCCCAGCATTTT.

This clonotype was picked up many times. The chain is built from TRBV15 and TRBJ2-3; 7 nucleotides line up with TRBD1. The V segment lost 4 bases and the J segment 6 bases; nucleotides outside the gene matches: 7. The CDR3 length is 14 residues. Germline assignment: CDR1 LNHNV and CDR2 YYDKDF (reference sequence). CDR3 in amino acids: CATSTWDSRDTQYF. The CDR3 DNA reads TGTGCCACCAGCACCTGGGACAGTAGGGATACGCAGTATTTT.

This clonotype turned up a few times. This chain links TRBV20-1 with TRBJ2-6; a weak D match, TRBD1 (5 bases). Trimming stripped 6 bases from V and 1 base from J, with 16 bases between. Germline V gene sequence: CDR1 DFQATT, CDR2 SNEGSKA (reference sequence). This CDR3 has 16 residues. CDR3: CSAPRPGISGANVLTF. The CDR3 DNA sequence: TGCAGTGCCCCGCGGCCAGGGATATCTGGGGCCAACGTCCTGACTTTC.